Below are 3 T cell receptor beta chains sequenced from a single sample in a study of blood T cell repertoires in COVID-19. Assay used: immunoSEQ multiplex PCR; TCRdb lists only in-frame clones, some missing. The sample yields 150,000 or so clones, 80% seen once. Sequencing was performed on PBMCs or T cells enriched from blood (not recorded which). These receptors all stem from a man aged 35 to 55 who had recovered from COVID-19.

The CDR3 spells CASRILRGGRGTGELFF. Written as DNA, the CDR3 is TGCGCCAGCAGAATTTTGCGGGGGGGGCGAGGCACCGGGGAGCTGTTTTTT. The chain is built from TRBV5-1 and TRBJ2-2, with 9 nucleotides matching TRBD2. The CDR3 contains 17 residues. Germline assignment: CDR1 SGHRS and CDR2 YFSETQ. J was trimmed by 4 bases and V by 5 bases; bases with no gene match: 12. The full variable domain, in which reference TRBV5-1 and TRBJ2-2 provide the parts outside the CDR3, is KAGVTQTPRYLIKTRGQQVTLSCSPISGHRSVSWYQQTPGQGLQFLFEYFSETQRNKGNFPGRFSGRQFSNSRSEMNVSTLELGDSALYLCASRILRGGRGTGELFFGEGSRLTVL.

The J gene is TRBJ1-1, the V gene TRBV11-2, with D hard to call. The V end was cut by 5 bases, the J end by 4 bases, with 11 bases between. Per germline, CDR1 SGHAT and CDR2 FQNNGV. The CDR3 sequence is 13 residues long. CDR3 DNA: TGTGCCAGCAGCCAGACGACGGGCACTGAAGCTTTCTTT. Translated, it gives CASSQTTGTEAFF.

The table lists this clone with a few counts. This chain connects TRBV7-3 to TRBJ1-2, with a tentative D call TRBD1 (5 bases). Deletions cut 5 bases from V and 7 bases from J, with 14 bases between. Germline lookup yields CDR1 SGHTA and CDR2 FQGTGA. CDR3 size: 13 residues. CDR3 region: CASSPGALFGYTF. CDR3 DNA: TGTGCCAGCAGCCCTGGGGCCCTTTTTGGCTACACCTTC.